This record concerns one T cell receptor beta chain sequence. This entry is derived from a study of technical replicates of blood from a few donors. Germline V gene lookup returns CDR1 MNHEY and CDR2 SMNVEV (reference sequence). The CDR3 runs to 17 residues. V dropped 6 bases and J dropped 4; count of bases not matched to a gene: 16. The table came from immunoSEQ multiplex PCR; TCRdb's copy has only in-frame clones and leaves some out. The sample consists of around 83,000 clones, over 85% of them appearing once. The origin of this receptor is a human donor in good health. Specimen: T cells isolated from PBMCs. The chain joins TRBV27 to TRBJ2-3, with TRBD2 matching over 7 bases. This chain's CDR3 is CASRLGGGPGAADTQYF. CDR3 in DNA: TGTGCCAGCAGGTTGGGGGGAGGGCCCGGGGCGGCAGATACGCAGTATTTT.